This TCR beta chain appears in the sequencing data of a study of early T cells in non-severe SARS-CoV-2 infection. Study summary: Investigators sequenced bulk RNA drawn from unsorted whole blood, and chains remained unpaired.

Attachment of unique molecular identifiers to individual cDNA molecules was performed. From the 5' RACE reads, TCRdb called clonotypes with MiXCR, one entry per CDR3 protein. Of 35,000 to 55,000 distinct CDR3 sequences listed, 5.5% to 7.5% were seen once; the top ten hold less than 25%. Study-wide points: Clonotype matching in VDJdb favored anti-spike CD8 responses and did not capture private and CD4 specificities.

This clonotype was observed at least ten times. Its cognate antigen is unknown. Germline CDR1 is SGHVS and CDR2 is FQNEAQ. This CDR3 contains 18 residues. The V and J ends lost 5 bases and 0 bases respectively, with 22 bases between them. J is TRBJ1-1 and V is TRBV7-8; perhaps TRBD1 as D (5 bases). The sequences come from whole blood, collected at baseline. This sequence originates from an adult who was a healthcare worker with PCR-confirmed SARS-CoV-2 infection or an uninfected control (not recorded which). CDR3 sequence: CASSPSRARTKMNTEAFF. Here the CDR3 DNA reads TGTGCCAGCAGCCCCAGCAGGGCCCGAACTAAAATGAACACTGAAGCTTTCTTT.